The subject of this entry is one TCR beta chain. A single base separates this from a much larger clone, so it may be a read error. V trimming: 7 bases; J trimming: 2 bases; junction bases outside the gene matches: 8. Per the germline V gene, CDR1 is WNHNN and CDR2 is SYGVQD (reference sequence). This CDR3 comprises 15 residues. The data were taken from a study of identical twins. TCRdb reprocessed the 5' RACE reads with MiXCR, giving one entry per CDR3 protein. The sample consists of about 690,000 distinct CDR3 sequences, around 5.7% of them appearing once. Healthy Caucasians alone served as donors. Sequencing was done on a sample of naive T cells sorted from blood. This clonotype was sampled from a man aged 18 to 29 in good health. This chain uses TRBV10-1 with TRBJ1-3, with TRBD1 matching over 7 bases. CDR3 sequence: CASTPSGGPGNTIYF. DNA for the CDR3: TGCGCCAGCACTCCGTCAGGGGGGCCTGGAAACACCATATATTTT.